This T cell receptor beta chain derives from a study of T cells of healthy individuals. This clonotype was counted ten times or more. Trimming removed 8 bases from V and 0 bases from J, with 11 bases in between. CDR1 is MNHNY, CDR2 SVGAGI, per germline (reference sequence). This CDR3 is 14 amino acids long. In TCRdb, the 5' RACE reads were re-called with MiXCR into one record per CDR3 protein. The sample holds some 39,000 distinct CDR3 sequences; 4% to 5.5% are singletons and the top ten take less than 9.5%. The sequence derives from a human donor in good health. The chain is built from TRBV6-6 and TRBJ1-3; D may be TRBD1 (5 bases). The CDR3 loop is CASEGTDSGNTIYF. The CDR3 DNA reads as TGTGCCAGCGAAGGGACGGACTCTGGAAACACCATATATTTT.